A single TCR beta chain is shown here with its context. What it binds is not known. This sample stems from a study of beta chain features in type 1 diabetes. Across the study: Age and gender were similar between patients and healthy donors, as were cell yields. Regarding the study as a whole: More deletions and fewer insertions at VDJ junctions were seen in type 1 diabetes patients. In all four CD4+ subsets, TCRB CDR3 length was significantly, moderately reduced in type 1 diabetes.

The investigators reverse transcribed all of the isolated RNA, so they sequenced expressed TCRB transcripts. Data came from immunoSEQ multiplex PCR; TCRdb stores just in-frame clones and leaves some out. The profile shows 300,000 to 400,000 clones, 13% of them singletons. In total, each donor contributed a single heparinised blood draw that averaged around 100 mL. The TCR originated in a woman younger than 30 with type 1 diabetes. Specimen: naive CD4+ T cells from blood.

This CDR3 is CASSLASTSSTYNEQFF. For the CDR3, the DNA is TGTGCCAGCAGCTTAGCGTCGACTAGCTCCACGTACAATGAGCAGTTCTTC. The chain couples TRBV7-2 to TRBJ2-1; 7 bases align to TRBD2. Germline values: CDR1 SGHTA, CDR2 FQGNSA. V was clipped by 0 bases and J by 4 bases; unmatched bases: 9. The CDR3 is 17 amino acids.